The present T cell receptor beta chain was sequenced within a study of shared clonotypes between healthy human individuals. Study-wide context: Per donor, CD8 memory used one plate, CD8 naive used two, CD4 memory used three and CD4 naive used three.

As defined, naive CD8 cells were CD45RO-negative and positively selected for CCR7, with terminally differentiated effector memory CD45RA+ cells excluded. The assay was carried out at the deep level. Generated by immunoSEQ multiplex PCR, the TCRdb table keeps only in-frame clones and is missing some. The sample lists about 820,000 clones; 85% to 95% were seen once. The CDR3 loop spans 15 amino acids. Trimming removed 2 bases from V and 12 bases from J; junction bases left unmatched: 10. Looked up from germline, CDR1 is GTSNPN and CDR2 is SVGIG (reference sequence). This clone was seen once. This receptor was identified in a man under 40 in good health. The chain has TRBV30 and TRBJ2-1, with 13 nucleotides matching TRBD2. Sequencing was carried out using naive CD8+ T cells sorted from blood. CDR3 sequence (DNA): TGTGCCTGGAGTCCCAGGACTAGCGGGAGTAGTACGCAGTTCTTC. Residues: CAWSPRTSGSSTQFF.